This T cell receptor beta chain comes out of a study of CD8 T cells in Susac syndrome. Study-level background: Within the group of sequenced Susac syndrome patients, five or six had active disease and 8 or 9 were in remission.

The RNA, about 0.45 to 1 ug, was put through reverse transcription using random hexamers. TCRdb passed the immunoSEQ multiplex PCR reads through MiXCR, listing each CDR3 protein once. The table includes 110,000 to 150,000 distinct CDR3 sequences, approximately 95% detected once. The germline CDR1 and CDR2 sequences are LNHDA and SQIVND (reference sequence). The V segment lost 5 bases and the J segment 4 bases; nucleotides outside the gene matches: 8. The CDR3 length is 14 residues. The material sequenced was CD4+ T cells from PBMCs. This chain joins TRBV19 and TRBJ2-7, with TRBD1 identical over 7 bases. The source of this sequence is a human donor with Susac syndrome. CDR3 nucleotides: TGTGCCAGTAGTCACCCGGACAGGAGGTACGAGCAGTACTTC. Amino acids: CASSHPDRRYEQYF.